Following are 15 T cell receptor beta chains from one sample sequenced in a study of blood T cells in healthy people across ages (dated by TCRdb to 2014 to 2015). The library was obtained by 5' RACE. Sequencing used an Illumina HiSeq 2500. The second PCR ran for roughly 7 to 12 cycles and used a J-beta primer mix along with a sample-barcoded 5' primer. TCRdb ran its own pipeline on the public reads, namely fastp trimming at Q25 and MiXCR clone calling, and kept in-frame beta chains. Merged by CDR3 protein, the rows form single entries marked with the most common genes and DNA. The sample has 1.5 million to 1.9 million distinct CDR3 sequences on record, approximately 43% of them singletons. The ten largest make up about 3.8% of the sample. Sequenced: blood. These receptor sequences come from a woman under 30 in good health.

This clonotype has more than one count but fewer than ten. The chain employs TRBV6-7 and TRBJ2-7; 7 nucleotides match TRBD2. TRBV6-7 has ORF status, its function being uncertain. CDR3 size: 17 residues. V was pared by 6 bases and J by 7 bases, with 21 bases of the junction left unmatched. The CDR3 reads CASSPLRLARDYNEQYF. DNA for the CDR3: TGTGCCAGCAGCCCACTCCGACTAGCTCGGGATTACAATGAGCAGTACTTC.

The rearrangement uses TRBV29-1 and TRBJ2-7, with D perhaps matching TRBD2 (5 bases). Germline lookup yields CDR1 SQVTM and CDR2 ANQGSEA. The CDR3 runs to 14 residues. Trimming stripped 1 base from V and 7 bases from J, with 17 bases between. The DNA for the CDR3 is TGCAGCGTTGAAGGAGCGGCCCACTACAATGAGCAGTACTTC. Its protein product is CSVEGAAHYNEQYF.

This clonotype was picked up a small number of times. The V and J genes are TRBV20-1 and TRBJ1-4; D not resolved. The CDR3 is 12 amino acids. Trimming pared 5 bases from V and 4 bases from J, leaving 8 bases between. The germline V gene encodes CDR1 DFQATT and CDR2 SNEGSKA (reference sequence). This CDR3 reads CSAAQLNEKLFF. The CDR3 DNA follows: TGCAGTGCTGCCCAGCTTAATGAAAAACTGTTTTTT.

The chain is built from TRBV4-1 and TRBJ2-3, with D hard to call. Germline values: CDR1 MGHRA, CDR2 YSYEKL. Trimming removed 3 bases from V and 3 bases from J, with 13 bases in between. This CDR3 is 15 amino acids long. Here the CDR3 DNA reads TGCGCCAGCAGCCACACTCCCCTGGGGACAGATACGCAGTATTTT. It yields the protein CASSHTPLGTDTQYF.

The chain is built from TRBV28 and TRBJ2-2, with 8 nucleotides matching TRBD1. CDR1 is MDHEN, CDR2 SYDVKM, per germline. The CDR3 covers 19 residues. V was clipped by 7 bases and J by 1 base; unmatched bases: 17. Here the CDR3 reads CASTKLGGQVSKNTGELFF. The DNA for the CDR3 is TGTGCCAGCACAAAACTGGGGGGACAGGTGTCTAAGAACACCGGGGAGCTGTTTTTT.

Regarding this clonotype: A read error may explain this, as a much larger clone is one base away. This sequence joins TRBV7-2 and TRBJ2-7; D is undetermined. The J call may be wrong; the DNA end is better matched by TRBJ2-4. The CDR3 loop spans 12 amino acids. Germline V gene data show CDR1 as SGHTA and CDR2 as FQGNSA. The CDR3 bases are TGTGCCTGCAGCTCTTTTGCTGGCATTCAGTACTTC. This gives the protein CACSSFAGIQYF.

This clonotype has a handful of counts. The gene calls are TRBV6-6 and TRBJ1-1; TRBD1 might be the D (5 bases). CDR3 length equals 13 residues. Germline V lookup: CDR1 MNHNY, CDR2 SVGAGI (reference sequence). V gave up 0 bases and J gave up 8 bases, with 10 bases separating them. CDR3 nucleotides: TGTGCCAGCAGTTACTCGGCCTGGGGGGAAGCTTTCTTT. Encoded protein: CASSYSAWGEAFF.

The chain is built from TRBV9 and TRBJ2-3; 8 bases agree with TRBD2. After removal of 2 bases from V and 2 bases from J, the junction contained 10 bases not matched to a gene. The CDR3 runs 17 residues. Germline V gives CDR1 SGDLS, CDR2 YYNGEE. CDR3 loop: CASSVGQRGILTDTQYF. CDR3 DNA: TGTGCCAGCAGCGTGGGTCAGCGGGGGATACTCACAGATACGCAGTATTTT.

This clonotype was detected a few times. The chain uses TRBV3-1 and TRBJ1-4; D gene ambiguous. Trimming cost V 4 bases and J 8 bases, with 20 bases left between them. CDR1 and CDR2 (germline): LGHDT, YNNKEL (reference sequence). CDR3 length equals 16 residues. DNA for the CDR3: TGTGCCAGCAGCCCCCCCGTGGACGGTGGACGGGAAAAACTGTTTTTT. Its translation: CASSPPVDGGREKLFF.

The chain uses TRBV6-2 or TRBV6-3 and TRBJ2-1; the match to TRBD2 covers 8 bases. This CDR3 has 13 residues. V lost 6 bases and J lost 10; bases outside the gene matches: 8. CDR1 is MNHEY, CDR2 SVGEGT, per germline. The CDR3 loop is CASSNPGRVEQFF. The CDR3 coding sequence is TGTGCCAGCAGCAACCCCGGGAGGGTAGAGCAGTTCTTC.

This clonotype was seen many times. The chain couples TRBV7-2 to TRBJ2-3; 10 bases align to TRBD2. Per the germline V gene, CDR1 is SGHTA and CDR2 is FQGNSA. V lost 4 bases and J lost 4; bases outside the gene matches: 2. This CDR3 comprises 14 residues. The chain's CDR3 is CASSSGTSADTQYF. CDR3 DNA: TGTGCCAGCAGCTCCGGGACTAGCGCAGATACGCAGTATTTT.

The V and J genes are TRBV7-6 and TRBJ2-3, with a possible D match to TRBD2 (5 bases). In germline, CDR1 is SGHVS, CDR2 FNYEAQ. Trimming took off 6 bases at V and 3 bases at J, with 16 bases between the two ends. The CDR3 consists of 15 residues. In DNA form, the CDR3 reads TGTGCCAGCAGTTACCGGATGAGGGTGACAGATACGCAGTATTTT. Protein sequence: CASSYRMRVTDTQYF.

The chain joins TRBV3-1 to TRBJ1-5; D gene uncertain. The CDR3 has 15 residues. Germline V gene sequence: CDR1 LGHDT, CDR2 YNNKEL (reference sequence). The ends were cut back, 4 bases at V and 1 base at J, with 11 bases in the middle. The CDR3 DNA follows: TGTGCCAGCAGCCCTAGCGGAGGAAGCAATCAGCCCCAGCATTTT. Amino acid sequence: CASSPSGGSNQPQHF.

This sequence joins TRBV4-1 and TRBJ2-1, with D unclear. V was trimmed by 3 bases and J by 10 bases, leaving 13 bases between them. Germline CDR1 MGHRA, CDR2 YSYEKL. The CDR3 sequence is 13 residues long. CDR3 DNA sequence: TGCGCCAGCAGCCAGGGCACCAGGTGGGAGCAGTTCTTC. Translated: CASSQGTRWEQFF.

This clonotype was counted many times. The J gene is TRBJ2-7, the V gene TRBV29-1, with 7 bases aligning to TRBD2. In germline, CDR1 is SQVTM, CDR2 ANQGSEA. With V trimmed by 1 base and J by 2 bases, 2 bases remained unmatched. The CDR3 has 13 amino acids. CDR3: CSVEGGRAYEQYF. In DNA, the CDR3 is TGCAGCGTTGAAGGTGGGAGGGCCTACGAGCAGTACTTC.